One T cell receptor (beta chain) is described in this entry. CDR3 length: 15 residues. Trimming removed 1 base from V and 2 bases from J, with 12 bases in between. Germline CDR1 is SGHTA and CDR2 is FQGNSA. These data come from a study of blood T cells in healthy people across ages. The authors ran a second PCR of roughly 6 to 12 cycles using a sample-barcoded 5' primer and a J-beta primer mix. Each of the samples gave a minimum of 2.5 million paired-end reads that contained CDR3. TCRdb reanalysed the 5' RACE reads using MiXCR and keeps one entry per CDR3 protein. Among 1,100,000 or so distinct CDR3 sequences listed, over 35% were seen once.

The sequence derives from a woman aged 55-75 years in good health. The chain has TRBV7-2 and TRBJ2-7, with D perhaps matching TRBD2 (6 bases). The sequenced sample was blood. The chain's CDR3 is CASSLVNGGTYEQYF. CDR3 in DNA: TGTGCCAGCAGCTTAGTGAATGGAGGGACCTACGAGCAGTACTTC. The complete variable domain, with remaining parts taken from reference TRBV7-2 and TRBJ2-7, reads GAGVSQSPSNKVTEKGKDVELRCDPISGHTALYWYRQSLGQGLEFLIYFQGNSAPDKSGLPSDRFSAERTGGSVSTLTIQRTQQEDSAVYLCASSLVNGGTYEQYFGPGTRLTVT.